Listed below are T cell receptor beta chains from one sample, sequenced in a study of cytomegalovirus exposure and HLA in healthy donors. Clones were sequenced by immunoSEQ multiplex PCR, and TCRdb holds only the in-frame ones, with some missing. This table has some 210,000 clones, 60% to 80% appearing once. The sample comprised PBMCs. Receptor source: a woman in her thirties in good health and CMV-seropositive. Both conserved end residues are part of each CDR3. D genes are given only for firm matches. Expanded clones get a size class; other rows say once, few or many, or leave the size out.

TRBV19,-,TRBJ2-3,-,TGTGCCAGTAGATTCCCTAGCACAGATACGCAGTATTTT,CASRFPSTDTQYF
TRBV27,-,TRBJ2-3,-,TGTGCCAGCAGTGACAGAGTAGAGGCAGATACGCAGTATTTT,CASSDRVEADTQYF
TRBV7-9,-,TRBJ2-5,-,TGTGCCAGCAGCTTAGTAGAGGGGACCCAGTACTTC,CASSLVEGTQYF
TRBV6-5,-,TRBJ2-3,-,TGTGCCAGTAACAGGGTAGAGTCAGATACGCAGTATTTT,CASNRVESDTQYF
TRBV2,few,TRBJ1-1,-,TGTGCCAGCAGTGTATACCAGGAAGCTTTCTTT,CASSVYQEAFF
TRBV28,few,TRBJ1-5,TRBD1,TGTGCCAGCAGTTTACAGGGGGCGCAGCCCCAGCATTTT,CASSLQGAQPQHF
TRBV4-3,-,TRBJ2-1,TRBD2,TGCGCCAGCAGCCAAGAGTCAGCGGGGCACAATGAGCAGTTCTTC,CASSQESAGHNEQFF
TRBV5-5,-,TRBJ2-6,-,TGTGCCAGCAGCTTAACGGGTTCTGGGGCCAACGTCCTGACTTTC,CASSLTGSGANVLTF
TRBV15,-,TRBJ1-1,TRBD1,TGTGCCACCACAGCAGGATGGACAGGGAACACTGAAGCTTTCTTT,CATTAGWTGNTEAFF
TRBV5-1,-,TRBJ2-7,TRBD2,TGCGCCAGCAGCTTCACTAGCGGGGGTAACGAGCAGTACTTC,CASSFTSGGNEQYF
TRBV27,-,TRBJ2-3,TRBD2,TGTGCCAGCAGGGGACTAGCGCCCGGCACAGATACGCAGTATTTT,CASRGLAPGTDTQYF
TRBV19,-,TRBJ1-1,-,TGTGCCAGTACGGAACAGGGCTACAACACTGAAGCTTTCTTT,CASTEQGYNTEAFF
TRBV5-4,-,TRBJ2-1,TRBD1,TGTGCCAGCAGCTTACCGGGACAGGGGAGTGAGCAGTTCTTC,CASSLPGQGSEQFF
TRBV15,-,TRBJ2-7,-,TGTGCCACCAGCAGCCTTGTCGAGCAGTACTTC,CATSSLVEQYF
TRBV27,-,TRBJ2-7,-,TGTGCCAGCAGTCGGACAGCTTACGAGCAGTACTTC,CASSRTAYEQYF
TRBV28,-,TRBJ2-7,-,TGTGCCAGCAGCACCAGTCCGCCATACTACGAGCAGTACTTC,CASSTSPPYYEQYF
TRBV29-1,-,TRBJ1-1,-,TGCAGCGCCTTGGAGGGCTCAGGTGAAGCTTTCTTT,CSALEGSGEAFF
TRBV18,-,TRBJ2-7,-,TGTGCCAGCTCACCAGGAGGCTTCGAGCAGTACTTC,CASSPGGFEQYF
TRBV4-3,-,TRBJ2-7,TRBD2,TGCGCCAGCAGCCTCCGGACTAGCGGGAGCTACGAGCAGTACTTC,CASSLRTSGSYEQYF
TRBV7-2,-,TRBJ2-7,-,TGTGCCAGCAGCCCGGACTGGGGAAGTAATAAGCAGTACTTC,CASSPDWGSNKQYF
TRBV5-1,-,TRBJ2-1,-,TGCGCCAGCAGCTCTTTTTCCCCGGGTGACAATGAGCAGTTCTTC,CASSSFSPGDNEQFF
TRBV20-1,few,TRBJ2-5,-,TGCAGTGCCGTTAGCGACGAGACCCAGTACTTC,CSAVSDETQYF
TRBV30,few,TRBJ2-2,TRBD1,TGTGCCTGGGAGCCGGGACAGGGAATAATGGCCGGGGAGCTGTTTTTT,CAWEPGQGIMAGELFF
TRBV2,-,TRBJ2-4,TRBD1,TGTGCCAGCAGGCCAGACAGGGGGTACCAAAACATTCAGTACTTC,CASRPDRGYQNIQYF
TRBV28,-,TRBJ1-1,TRBD1,TGTGCCAGCATGACAGGGGGTCTATACACTGAAGCTTTCTTT,CASMTGGLYTEAFF
TRBV6-5,-,TRBJ2-1,TRBD1,TGTGCCAGCAGCCGGGACAGGGGATCCTACAATGAGCAGTTCTTC,CASSRDRGSYNEQFF
TRBV28,-,TRBJ1-1,-,TGTGCCACAGGACAGCCCACTGAAGCTTTCTTT,CATGQPTEAFF
TRBV7-9,-,TRBJ2-1,TRBD2,TGTGCCAGCAGCCTCCACGGGACTAGCGTTAATGAGCAGTTCTTC,CASSLHGTSVNEQFF
TRBV15,-,TRBJ2-7,-,TGTGCCACCAGCAGAGAACCCGGGAGCGAGCAGTACTTC,CATSREPGSEQYF
TRBV18,-,TRBJ1-3,TRBD1,TGTGCCAGCCAGGACAGGATACTCGGAAACACCATATATTTT,CASQDRILGNTIYF
TRBV6-1,-,TRBJ2-3,-,TGTGCCAGCGCTCGGACACTAAGCACAGATACACAGTATTTT,CASARTLSTDTQYF
TRBV7-3,-,TRBJ2-7,-,TGTGCCAGCAGCTTAGGCGGGATGGGCTACGAGCAGTACTTC,CASSLGGMGYEQYF
TRBV5-1,few,TRBJ2-1,TRBD2,TGCGCCAGCAGCTTGCAAGCGGGGGGGTTTGATGAGCAGTTCTTC,CASSLQAGGFDEQFF
TRBV7-2,-,TRBJ1-2,TRBD1,TGTGCCAGCAGCTCGAGGACAGGGAACTATGGCTACACCTTC,CASSSRTGNYGYTF
TRBV7-9,-,TRBJ2-1,TRBD1,TGTGCCAGCAGTTATGCCGGGACAGCAGACAATGAGCAGTTCTTC,CASSYAGTADNEQFF
TRBV29-1,-,TRBJ1-1,-,TGCAGCGTTGTGTATCGGTCAAACACTGAAGCTTTCTTT,CSVVYRSNTEAFF
TRBV2,-,TRBJ1-5,-,TGTGCCAGCAGAAGGGAGAGCAATCAGCCCCAGCATTTT,CASRRESNQPQHF
TRBV6-1,few,TRBJ1-6,TRBD1,TGTGCCAGCGGGGTGACAGGGGATGGATCACCCCTCCACTTT,CASGVTGDGSPLHF
TRBV7-2,few,TRBJ1-1,TRBD1,TGTGCCAGCAGCCGGGACAGGGCCGGCACTGAAGCTTTCTTT,CASSRDRAGTEAFF
TRBV18,-,TRBJ2-1,TRBD1,TGTGCCAGCTCACCACCCGGGACAGGGTCGAATGAGCAGTTCTTC,CASSPPGTGSNEQFF
TRBV18,-,TRBJ2-7,-,TGTGCCAGCTCGCGCCGGGACATCTCCTACGAGCAGTACTTC,CASSRRDISYEQYF
TRBV7-9,-,TRBJ1-3,TRBD1,TGTGCCAGCAGCTCCGGGACAGGGCCGATCTCTGGAAACACCATATATTTT,CASSSGTGPISGNTIYF
TRBV6-6,-,TRBJ2-7,TRBD2,TGTGCCAGCAGTTACGCGGGAGGGTCCTCCTACGAGCAGTACTTC,CASSYAGGSSYEQYF
TRBV4-1,-,TRBJ2-1,TRBD2,TGCGCCAGCACCGGACGAGCGGGGGTTAACTCCTACAATGAGCAGTTCTTC,CASTGRAGVNSYNEQFF
TRBV9,-,TRBJ2-1,-,TGTGCCAGCAGCGTAGACGGTACCTCCTACAATGAGCAGTTCTTC,CASSVDGTSYNEQFF
TRBV7-3,-,TRBJ1-1,TRBD1,TGTGCCAGCAGCTTAATAGGACAGGGGACTGAAGCTTTCTTT,CASSLIGQGTEAFF
TRBV5-1,-,TRBJ1-2,TRBD1,TGCGCCAGCACTGAGACAGGGGCTAACTATGGCTACACCTTC,CASTETGANYGYTF
TRBV5-1,-,TRBJ1-3,TRBD1,TGCGCCAGCAGCCCCTCTGGCGGCACAGGGGGCCGCAGCAGCACCATATATTTT,CASSPSGGTGGRSSTIYF